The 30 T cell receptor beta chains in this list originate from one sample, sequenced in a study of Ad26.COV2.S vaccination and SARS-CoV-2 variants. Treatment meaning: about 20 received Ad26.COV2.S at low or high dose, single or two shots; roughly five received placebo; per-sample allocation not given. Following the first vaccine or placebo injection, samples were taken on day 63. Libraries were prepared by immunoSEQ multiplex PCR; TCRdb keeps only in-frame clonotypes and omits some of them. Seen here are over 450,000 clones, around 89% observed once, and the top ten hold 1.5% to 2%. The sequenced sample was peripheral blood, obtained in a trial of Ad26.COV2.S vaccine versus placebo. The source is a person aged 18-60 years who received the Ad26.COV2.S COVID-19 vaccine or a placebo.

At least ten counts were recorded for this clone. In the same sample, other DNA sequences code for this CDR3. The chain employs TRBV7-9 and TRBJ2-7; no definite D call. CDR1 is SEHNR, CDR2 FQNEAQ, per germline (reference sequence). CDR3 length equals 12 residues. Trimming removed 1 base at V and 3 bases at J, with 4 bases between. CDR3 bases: TGTGCCAGCAGCTTAGTCAGCTACGAGCAGTACTTC. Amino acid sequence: CASSLVSYEQYF.

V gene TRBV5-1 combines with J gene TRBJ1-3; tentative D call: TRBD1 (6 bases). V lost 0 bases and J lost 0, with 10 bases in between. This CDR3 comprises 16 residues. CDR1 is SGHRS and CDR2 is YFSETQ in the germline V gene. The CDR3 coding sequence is TGCGCCAGCAGCTTGGGGGGACAAAGCTCTGGAAACACCATATATTTT. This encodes CASSLGGQSSGNTIYF.

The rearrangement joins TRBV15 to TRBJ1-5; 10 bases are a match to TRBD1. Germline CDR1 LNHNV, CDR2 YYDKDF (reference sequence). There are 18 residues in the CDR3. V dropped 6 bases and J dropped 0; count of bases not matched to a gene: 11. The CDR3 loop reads CATRRGDRGTYSNQPQHF. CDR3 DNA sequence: TGTGCCACCAGAAGGGGGGACAGGGGAACGTATAGCAATCAGCCCCAGCATTTT.

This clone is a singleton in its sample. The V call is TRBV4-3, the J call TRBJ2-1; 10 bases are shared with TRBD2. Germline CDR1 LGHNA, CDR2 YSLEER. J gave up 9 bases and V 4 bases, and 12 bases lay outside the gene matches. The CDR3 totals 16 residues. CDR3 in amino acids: CASSPAISGGKLEQFF. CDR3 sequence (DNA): TGCGCCAGCAGCCCGGCGATTAGCGGGGGGAAACTTGAGCAGTTCTTC.

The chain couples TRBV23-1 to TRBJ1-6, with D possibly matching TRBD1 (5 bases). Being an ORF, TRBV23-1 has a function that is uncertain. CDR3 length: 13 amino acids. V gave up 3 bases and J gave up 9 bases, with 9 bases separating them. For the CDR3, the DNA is TGCGCCAGCAGTCAGGCAGGGCCTTCACCCCTCCACTTT. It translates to CASSQAGPSPLHF.

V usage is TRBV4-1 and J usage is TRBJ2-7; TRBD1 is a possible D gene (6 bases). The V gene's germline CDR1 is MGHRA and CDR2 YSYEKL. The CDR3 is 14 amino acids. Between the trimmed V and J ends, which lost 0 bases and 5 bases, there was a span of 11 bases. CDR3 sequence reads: CASSQEQGWNEQYF. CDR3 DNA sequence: TGCGCCAGCAGCCAAGAGCAGGGGTGGAACGAGCAGTACTTC.

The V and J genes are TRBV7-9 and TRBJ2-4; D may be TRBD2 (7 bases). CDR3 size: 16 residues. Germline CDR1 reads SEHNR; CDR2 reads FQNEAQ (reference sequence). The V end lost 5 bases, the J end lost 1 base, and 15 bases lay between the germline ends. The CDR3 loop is CASSPRGAGAKNIQYF. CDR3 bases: TGTGCCAGCAGCCCCCGGGGGGCCGGGGCCAAAAACATTCAGTACTTC.

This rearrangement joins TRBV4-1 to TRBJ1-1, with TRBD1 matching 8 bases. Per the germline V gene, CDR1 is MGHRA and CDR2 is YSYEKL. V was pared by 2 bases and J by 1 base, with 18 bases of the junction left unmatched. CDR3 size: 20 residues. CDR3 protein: CASSQYFGTGGGKGNTEAFF. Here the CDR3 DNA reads TGCGCCAGCAGCCAATATTTCGGAACAGGGGGAGGGAAGGGGAACACTGAAGCTTTCTTT.

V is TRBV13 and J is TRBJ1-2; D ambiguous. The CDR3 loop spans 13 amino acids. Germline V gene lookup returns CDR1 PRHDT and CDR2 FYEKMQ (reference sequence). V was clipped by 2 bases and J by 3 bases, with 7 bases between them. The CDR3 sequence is CASSLRSYYGYTF. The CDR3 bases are TGTGCCAGCAGCTTACGAAGTTACTATGGCTACACCTTC.

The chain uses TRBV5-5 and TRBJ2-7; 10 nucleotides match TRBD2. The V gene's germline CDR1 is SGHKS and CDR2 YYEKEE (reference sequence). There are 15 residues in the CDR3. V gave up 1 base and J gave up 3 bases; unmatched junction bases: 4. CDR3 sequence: CASSLTSGTIYEQYF. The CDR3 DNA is TGTGCCAGCAGCTTGACTAGCGGGACAATCTACGAGCAGTACTTC.

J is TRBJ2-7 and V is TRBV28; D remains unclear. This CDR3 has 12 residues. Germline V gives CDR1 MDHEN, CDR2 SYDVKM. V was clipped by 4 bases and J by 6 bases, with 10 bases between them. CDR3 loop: CASSYLWAEQYF. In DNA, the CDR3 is TGTGCCAGCAGTTACTTGTGGGCCGAGCAGTACTTC.

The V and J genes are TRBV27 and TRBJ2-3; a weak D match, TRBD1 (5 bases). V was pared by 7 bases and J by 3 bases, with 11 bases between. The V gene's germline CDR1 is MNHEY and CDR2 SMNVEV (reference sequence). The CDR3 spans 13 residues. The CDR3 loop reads CASTAGITDTQYF. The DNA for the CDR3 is TGTGCCAGCACGGCAGGGATTACAGATACGCAGTATTTT.

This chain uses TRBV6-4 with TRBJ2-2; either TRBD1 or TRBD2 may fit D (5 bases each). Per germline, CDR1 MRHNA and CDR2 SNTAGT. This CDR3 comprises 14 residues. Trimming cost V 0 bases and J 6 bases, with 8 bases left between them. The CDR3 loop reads CASSDSGVPGELFF. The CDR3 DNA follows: TGTGCCAGCAGTGACTCGGGGGTCCCCGGGGAGCTGTTTTTT.

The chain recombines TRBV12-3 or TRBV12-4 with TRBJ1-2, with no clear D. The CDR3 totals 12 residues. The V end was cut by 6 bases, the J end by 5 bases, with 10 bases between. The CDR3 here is CASSGSAYGYTF. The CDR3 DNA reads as TGTGCCAGCAGCGGGTCCGCGTATGGCTACACCTTC.

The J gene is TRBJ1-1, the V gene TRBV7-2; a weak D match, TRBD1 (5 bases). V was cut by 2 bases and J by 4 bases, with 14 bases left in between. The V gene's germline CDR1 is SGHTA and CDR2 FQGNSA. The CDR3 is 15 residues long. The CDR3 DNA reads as TGTGCCAGCAGCTTAACATCGGCAGGGCCCACTGAAGCTTTCTTT. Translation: CASSLTSAGPTEAFF.

The CDR3 DNA sequence: TGTGCCAGCAGCTTAGCGGCGCCAGGGGCCGCGAACACCGGGGAGCTGTTTTTT. Translating gives CASSLAAPGAANTGELFF. V usage is TRBV7-2 and J usage is TRBJ2-2; a possible D gene is TRBD1 (6 bases). The CDR3 has 18 residues. V was clipped by 0 bases and J by 0 bases, with 14 bases between them. Germline V gene data show CDR1 as SGHTA and CDR2 as FQGNSA.

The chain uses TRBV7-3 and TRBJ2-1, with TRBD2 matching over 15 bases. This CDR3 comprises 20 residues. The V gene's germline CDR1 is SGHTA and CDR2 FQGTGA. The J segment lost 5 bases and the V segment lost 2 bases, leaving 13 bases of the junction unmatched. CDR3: CASSLAPGLAGGRSHNEQFF. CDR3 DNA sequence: TGTGCCAGCAGCTTAGCGCCGGGACTAGCGGGAGGTCGGTCCCACAATGAGCAGTTCTTC.

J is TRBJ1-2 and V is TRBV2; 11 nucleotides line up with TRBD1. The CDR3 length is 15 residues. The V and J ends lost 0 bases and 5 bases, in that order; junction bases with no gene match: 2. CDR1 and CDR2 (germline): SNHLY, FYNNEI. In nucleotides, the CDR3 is TGTGCCAGCAGTGAAGCCGGGACAGGGGGATATGGCTACACCTTC. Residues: CASSEAGTGGYGYTF.

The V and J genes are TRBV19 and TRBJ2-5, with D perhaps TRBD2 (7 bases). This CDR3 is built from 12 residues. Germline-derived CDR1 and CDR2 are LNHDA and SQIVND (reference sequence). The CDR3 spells CAQVKGGETQYF. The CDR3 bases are TGTGCTCAAGTAAAGGGGGGGGAGACCCAGTACTTC.

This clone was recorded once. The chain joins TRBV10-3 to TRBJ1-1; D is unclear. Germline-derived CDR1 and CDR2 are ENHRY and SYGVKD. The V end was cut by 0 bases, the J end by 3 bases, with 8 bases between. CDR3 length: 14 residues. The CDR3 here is CAISESGRDTEAFF. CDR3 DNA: TGTGCCATCAGTGAGTCCGGGCGGGACACTGAAGCTTTCTTT.

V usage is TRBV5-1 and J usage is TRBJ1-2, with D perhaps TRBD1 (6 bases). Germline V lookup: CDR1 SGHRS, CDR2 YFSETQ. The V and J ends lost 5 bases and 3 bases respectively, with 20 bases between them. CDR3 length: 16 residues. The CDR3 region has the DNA TGCGCCAGCAGTTCGGTTAGCAGGGGACTATACTATGGCTACACCTTC. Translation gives CASSSVSRGLYYGYTF.

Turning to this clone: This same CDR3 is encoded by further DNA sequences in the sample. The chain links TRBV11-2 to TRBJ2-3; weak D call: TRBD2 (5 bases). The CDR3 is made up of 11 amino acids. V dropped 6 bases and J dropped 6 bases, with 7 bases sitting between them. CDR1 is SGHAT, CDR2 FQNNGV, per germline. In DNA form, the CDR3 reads TGTGCCAGCAGTCGAGGGGATACGCAGTATTTT. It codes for CASSRGDTQYF.

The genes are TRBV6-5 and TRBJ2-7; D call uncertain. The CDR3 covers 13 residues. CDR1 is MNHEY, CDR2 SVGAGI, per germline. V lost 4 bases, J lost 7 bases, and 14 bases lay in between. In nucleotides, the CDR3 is TGTGCCAGCAGTTCCGCTCCGAAAATGGAGCAGTACTTC. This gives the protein CASSSAPKMEQYF.

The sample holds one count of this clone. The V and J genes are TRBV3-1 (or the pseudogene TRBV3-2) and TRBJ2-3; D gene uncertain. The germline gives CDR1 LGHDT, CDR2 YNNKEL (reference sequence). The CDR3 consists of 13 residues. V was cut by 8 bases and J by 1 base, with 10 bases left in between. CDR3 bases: TGTGCCAGCTCCCCCTCGGGCACAGATACGCAGTATTTT. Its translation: CASSPSGTDTQYF.

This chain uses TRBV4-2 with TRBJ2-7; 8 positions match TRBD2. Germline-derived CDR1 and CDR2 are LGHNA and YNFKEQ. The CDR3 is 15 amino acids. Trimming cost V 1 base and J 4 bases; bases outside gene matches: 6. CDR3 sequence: CASSQGNSGMYEQYF. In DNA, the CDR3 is TGTGCCAGCAGCCAAGGGAATAGCGGGATGTACGAGCAGTACTTC.

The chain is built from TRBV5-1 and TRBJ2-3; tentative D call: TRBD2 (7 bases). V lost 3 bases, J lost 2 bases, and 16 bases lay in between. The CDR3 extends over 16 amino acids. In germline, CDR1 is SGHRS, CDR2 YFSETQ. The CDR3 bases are TGCGCCAGCAGCTACGACGCGGGGGCGGCCACAGATACGCAGTATTTT. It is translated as CASSYDAGAATDTQYF.

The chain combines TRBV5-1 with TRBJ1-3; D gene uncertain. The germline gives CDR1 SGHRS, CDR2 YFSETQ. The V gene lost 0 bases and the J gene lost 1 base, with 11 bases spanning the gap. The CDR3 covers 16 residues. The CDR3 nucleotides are TGCGCCAGCAGCTTGGAAGGAACCCGATCTGGAAACACCATATATTTT. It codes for CASSLEGTRSGNTIYF.

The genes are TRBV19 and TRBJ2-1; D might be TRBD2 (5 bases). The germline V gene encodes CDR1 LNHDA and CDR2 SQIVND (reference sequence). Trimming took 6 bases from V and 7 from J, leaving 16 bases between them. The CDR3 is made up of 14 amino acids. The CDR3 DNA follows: TGTGCCAGTAGCCCCCAGCGGCAGCGAAATGAGCAGTTCTTC. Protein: CASSPQRQRNEQFF.

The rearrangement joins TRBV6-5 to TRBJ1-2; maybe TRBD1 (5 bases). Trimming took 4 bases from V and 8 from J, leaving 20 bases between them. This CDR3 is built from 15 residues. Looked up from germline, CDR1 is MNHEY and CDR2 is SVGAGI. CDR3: CASSSVPTGGYGYTF. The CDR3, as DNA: TGTGCCAGCAGTTCGGTCCCAACAGGAGGATACGGCTACACCTTC.

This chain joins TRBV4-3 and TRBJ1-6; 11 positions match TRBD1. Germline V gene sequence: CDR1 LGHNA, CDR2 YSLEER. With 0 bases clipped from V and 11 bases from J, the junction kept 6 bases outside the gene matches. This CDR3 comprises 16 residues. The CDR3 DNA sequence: TGCGCCAGCAGCCAAGATCCGGGGACAGGGGGGACACCCCTCCACTTT. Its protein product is CASSQDPGTGGTPLHF.